This note documents a single T cell receptor beta chain sequence. A junction end diverges from the germline sequence, so it may reflect a read error. Time point indicated: before trial treatment. The sample belongs to a study of low-dose radiotherapy and immunotherapy resistance in tumors. Germline V gives CDR1 SNHLY, CDR2 FYNNEI. CDR3 size: 14 residues. First-strand cDNA relied on TRAV- and TRBV-specific primers spanning alpha and beta chains. The authors amplified TCRs for 20 PCR cycles with a constant-region primer and a V-primer adapter. From the reads, TCRdb called clonotypes with MiXCR, one entry per CDR3 protein. The data hold around 79,000 distinct CDR3 sequences, with approximately 17% observed a single time.

This receptor was identified in a male donor with prostate cancer. The sequencing here drew on PBMCs, taken before treatment. This chain links TRBV2 with TRBJ2-5; 9 bases are shared with TRBD1. Here the CDR3 DNA reads TGTGCCTGCAGCGAACAGGGGGCTGGGGAGACCCAGTACTTC. Protein sequence: CACSEQGAGETQYF.